This T cell receptor (beta chain) was sequenced for a study of control samples from healthy donors and cancer patients. Libraries were prepared by immunoSEQ multiplex PCR; TCRdb keeps only in-frame clonotypes and omits some of them. The sample lists about 160,000 clones; around 94% were seen once. The length of the CDR3 is 14 residues. With 2 bases removed from V and 5 bases from J, the gap between germline ends came to 10 bases. CDR1 LGHNA and CDR2 YSLEER come from the germline V gene. The chain recombines TRBV4-3 with TRBJ2-1, with D perhaps matching TRBD1 (6 bases). The sequence was obtained from a man in his 60s with colorectal cancer. Sequencing was done on a sample of PBMCs. The CDR3 region has the DNA TGCGCCAGCAGCCAAACGGACAGAGACAATGAGCAGTTCTTC. Its translation is CASSQTDRDNEQFF.